These 8 T cell receptor beta chains were all obtained from the same sample, sequenced in a study of shared clonotypes between healthy human individuals. Libraries were prepared by immunoSEQ multiplex PCR; TCRdb keeps only in-frame clonotypes and omits some of them. This sample carries 2 million to 3 million clones, approximately 93% of them seen once, and the ten largest clones take more than 0.35%. Sequencing was performed on naive CD4+ T cells from PBMCs. Subset meaning: CD45RA+ positively selected. The receptors were gathered from a young man in good health. Some clones in this sample may be carry-over from other donors' samples.

J is TRBJ2-7 and V is TRBV27; no definite D call. Looked up from germline, CDR1 is MNHEY and CDR2 is SMNVEV (reference sequence). The CDR3 sequence is 13 residues long. V shed 5 bases and J shed 3 bases, with 11 bases lying between them. In nucleotides, the CDR3 is TGTGCCAGCAGTACCAGCGTTTACTACGAGCAGTACTTC. This translates into CASSTSVYYEQYF.

The sample holds one count of this clone. The rearrangement uses TRBV4-2 and TRBJ1-5; D call uncertain. Germline assignment: CDR1 LGHNA and CDR2 YNFKEQ. CDR3 length equals 15 residues. Trimming removed 4 bases at V and 1 base at J, with 11 bases between. For the CDR3, the DNA is TGTGCCAGCAGCCTAACAGATATAAGCAATCAGCCCCAGCATTTT. Translating gives CASSLTDISNQPQHF.

The rearrangement joins TRBV2 to TRBJ1-4, with D possibly being TRBD1 (6 bases). The V gene's germline CDR1 is SNHLY and CDR2 FYNNEI. With 5 bases removed from V and 8 bases from J, the gap between germline ends came to 18 bases. The CDR3 has 15 amino acids. CDR3: CASSNHPGEEEKLFF. The DNA of the CDR3 is TGTGCCAGCAGTAACCATCCAGGGGAGGAGGAAAAACTGTTTTTT.

This chain links TRBV2 with TRBJ2-3; 8 bases match TRBD1. Germline lookup yields CDR1 SNHLY and CDR2 FYNNEI. The CDR3 consists of 13 residues. V lost 9 bases to trimming and J lost 6 bases; unmatched junction nucleotides: 8. DNA for the CDR3: TGTGCCAGTTTGATGGACAGGGAGGATACGCAGTATTTT. It specifies CASLMDREDTQYF. The full variable domain, its missing parts supplied by reference TRBV2 and TRBJ2-3, is EPEVTQTPSHQVTQMGQEVILRCVPISNHLYFYWYRQILGQKVEFLVSFYNNEISEKSEIFDDQFSVERPDGSNFTLKIRSTKLEDSAMYFCASLMDREDTQYFGPGTRLTVL.

The V gene is TRBV10-3, the J gene TRBJ2-3, with D possibly being TRBD1 or TRBD2 (6 bases each). Trimming took off 4 bases at V and 6 bases at J, with 11 bases between the two ends. Germline values: CDR1 ENHRY, CDR2 SYGVKD. The CDR3 extends over 13 amino acids. In nucleotides, the CDR3 is TGTGCCATCAGTGGATCCGGGGGCGATACGCAGTATTTT. As protein: CAISGSGGDTQYF.

This CDR3 is CASSLAIWTEYSNQPQHF. The CDR3 nucleotides read TGTGCCAGCAGCTTAGCGATTTGGACAGAGTATAGCAATCAGCCCCAGCATTTT. V usage is TRBV7-8 and J usage is TRBJ1-5; TRBD1 is a possible D gene (6 bases). There are 18 residues in the CDR3. V was cut by 0 bases and J by 0 bases, with 15 bases left in between. In germline, CDR1 is SGHVS, CDR2 FQNEAQ.

This chain links TRBV7-9 with TRBJ2-1; 11 bases agree with TRBD2. Germline loops: CDR1 SEHNR, CDR2 FQNEAQ (reference sequence). The V segment lost 3 bases and the J segment 8 bases; nucleotides outside the gene matches: 3. This CDR3 is built from 14 residues. CDR3 nucleotides: TGTGCCAGCAGCTTGATGACTAGCGGGGATGAGCAGTTCTTC. It codes for CASSLMTSGDEQFF.

V is TRBV25-1 and J is TRBJ1-4; TRBD1 aligns across 8 bases. The CDR3 extends over 15 amino acids. V lost 4 bases and J lost 2; bases outside the gene matches: 3. Germline V gene sequence: CDR1 MGHDK, CDR2 SYGVNS. Written as DNA, the CDR3 is TGTGCCAGCAGTGCCCGGGACAGGACTAATGAAAAACTGTTTTTT. Translated: CASSARDRTNEKLFF. Complete variable domain (other parts from reference TRBV25-1 and TRBJ1-4): EADIYQTPRYLVIGTGKKITLECSQTMGHDKMYWYQQDPGMELHLIHYSYGVNSTEKGDLSSESTVSRIRTEHFPLTLESARPSHTSQYLCASSARDRTNEKLFFGSGTQLSVL.